Below, 8 T cell receptor beta chains from the same sample are listed, as sequenced in a study of control samples from healthy donors and cancer patients. Sequencing used immunoSEQ multiplex PCR; TCRdb keeps in-frame clones, though not all of them. The sample lists 150,000 to 200,000 clones, 80% to 95% seen once, with approximately 0.7% in the top ten. The specimen was blood. The receptors were sampled from a woman aged 25 to 39 in good health.

V is TRBV25-1 and J is TRBJ1-4; a possible D gene is TRBD1 (5 bases). Deletions cut 4 bases from V and 8 bases from J, with 11 bases between. Germline lookup yields CDR1 MGHDK and CDR2 SYGVNS. The CDR3 is 13 amino acids. CDR3 protein: CASSVREGEKLFF. DNA of the CDR3: TGTGCCAGCAGTGTGAGGGAGGGGGAAAAACTGTTTTTT.

The CDR3 reads CASSVDNNEQFF. The CDR3 DNA is TGTGCCAGCAGCGTCGATAATAATGAGCAGTTCTTC. The gene calls are TRBV9 and TRBJ2-1; D unclear. This CDR3 is built from 12 residues. Trimming stripped 2 bases from V and 7 bases from J, with 7 bases between. Germline V gene sequence: CDR1 SGDLS, CDR2 YYNGEE.

In its sample, this clone was seen once. V is TRBV5-8 and J is TRBJ2-5; no reliable D call. V lost 4 bases to trimming and J lost 5 bases, with 21 bases between them. Germline loops: CDR1 SGHTS, CDR2 YDEGEE. This CDR3 region has 16 residues. For the CDR3, the DNA is TGTGCCAGCAGCCGGACCCGCCTAGGATTGGAGGAGACCCAGTACTTC. Translated, it gives CASSRTRLGLEETQYF.

This chain joins TRBV21-1 and TRBJ1-5. TRBV21-1 is a known pseudogene. The CDR3 length is 13 residues. DNA of the CDR3: TGTGCCAGCAGCCACCGTCCAAGCCAGCCCCAGCATTTT. Translated: CASSHRPSQPQHF.

The chain joins TRBV9 to TRBJ2-5; no firm D call. From germline, CDR1 is SGDLS and CDR2 YYNGEE. The V and J ends lost 0 bases and 2 bases respectively, with 11 bases between them. The CDR3 is made up of 15 amino acids. CDR3 in amino acids: CASSVGSGRQETQYF. The CDR3 DNA reads TGTGCCAGCAGCGTAGGTTCGGGCCGGCAAGAGACCCAGTACTTC.

This chain connects TRBV28 to TRBJ1-5, with 9 bases aligning to TRBD1. V trimming: 8 bases; J trimming: 6 bases; junction bases outside the gene matches: 5. The germline CDR1 and CDR2 sequences are MDHEN and SYDVKM. The length of the CDR3 is 13 residues. CDR3 in amino acids: CASGTGRVQPQHF. CDR3 nucleotides: TGTGCCAGCGGGACAGGGAGGGTTCAGCCCCAGCATTTT. The full variable domain, in which reference TRBV28 and TRBJ1-5 provide the parts outside the CDR3, is DVKVTQSSRYLVKRTGEKVFLECVQDMDHENMFWYRQDPGLGLRLIYFSYDVKMKEKGDIPEGYSVSREKKERFSLILESASTNQTSMYLCASGTGRVQPQHFGDGTRLSIL.

V usage is TRBV5-4 and J usage is TRBJ2-1; 11 nucleotides match TRBD1. V lost 4 bases, J lost 6 bases, and 12 bases stayed unmatched. CDR1 and CDR2 (germline): SGHNT, YYREEE (reference sequence). The CDR3 covers 17 residues. Here the CDR3 reads CASSGTGGWYDPNEQFF. The CDR3 coding sequence is TGTGCCAGCAGCGGGACAGGGGGGTGGTACGATCCCAATGAGCAGTTCTTC. The entire variable domain, with the rest obtained from reference TRBV5-4 and TRBJ2-1, is as follows: ETGVTQSPTHLIKTRGQQVTLRCSSQSGHNTVSWYQQALGQGPQFIFQYYREEENGRGNFPPRFSGLQFPNYSSELNVNALELDDSALYLCASSGTGGWYDPNEQFFGPGTRLTVL.

The V call is TRBV27, the J call TRBJ1-1; D is uncertain. V gave up 0 bases and J gave up 0 bases, with 8 bases separating them. Germline CDR1 reads MNHEY; CDR2 reads SMNVEV (reference sequence). CDR3 size: 15 residues. In DNA form, the CDR3 reads TGTGCCAGCAGTTTATCGAACGCGGTGAACACTGAAGCTTTCTTT. This translates into CASSLSNAVNTEAFF.